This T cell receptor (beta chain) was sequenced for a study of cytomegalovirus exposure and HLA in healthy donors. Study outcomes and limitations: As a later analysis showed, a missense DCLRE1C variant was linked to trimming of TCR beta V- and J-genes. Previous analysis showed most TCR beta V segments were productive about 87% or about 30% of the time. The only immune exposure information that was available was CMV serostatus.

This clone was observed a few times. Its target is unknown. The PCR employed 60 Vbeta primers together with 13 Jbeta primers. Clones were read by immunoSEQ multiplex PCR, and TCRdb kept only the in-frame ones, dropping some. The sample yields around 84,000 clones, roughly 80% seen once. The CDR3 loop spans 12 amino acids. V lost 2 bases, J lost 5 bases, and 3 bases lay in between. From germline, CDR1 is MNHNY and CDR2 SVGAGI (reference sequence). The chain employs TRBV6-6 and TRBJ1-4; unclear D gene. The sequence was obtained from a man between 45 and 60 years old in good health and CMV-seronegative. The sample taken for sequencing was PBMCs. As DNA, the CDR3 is TGTGCCAGCAGTTACCTAAATGAAAAACTGTTTTTT. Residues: CASSYLNEKLFF.